The text below deals with one T cell receptor beta chain. Only in-frame clones appear in the TCRdb table, and some are missing; sequencing was by immunoSEQ multiplex PCR. The sample holds more than 200,000 clones, roughly four fifths seen once. Germline V gives CDR1 SGHNT, CDR2 YYREEE (reference sequence). V trimming: 4 bases; J trimming: 4 bases; junction bases outside the gene matches: 7. The CDR3 has 14 amino acids. The study counted Cohort 3 donors as recovered given two negative PCRs, clearance, or symptom resolution. This specimen belongs to a study of blood T cell repertoires in COVID-19. Study background: T cells, B-cell-depleted T cells, or PBMCs supplied cDNA or gDNA.

The rearrangement uses TRBV5-4 and TRBJ1-2, with 7 bases that match TRBD1. Sample: PBMCs or T cells enriched from blood (not recorded which). The clonotype comes from a man between 60 and 70 years old who had recovered from COVID-19. CDR3 DNA sequence: TGTGCCAGCAGCCTCACTACAGGGGCCTATGGCTACACCTTC. Translation: CASSLTTGAYGYTF.